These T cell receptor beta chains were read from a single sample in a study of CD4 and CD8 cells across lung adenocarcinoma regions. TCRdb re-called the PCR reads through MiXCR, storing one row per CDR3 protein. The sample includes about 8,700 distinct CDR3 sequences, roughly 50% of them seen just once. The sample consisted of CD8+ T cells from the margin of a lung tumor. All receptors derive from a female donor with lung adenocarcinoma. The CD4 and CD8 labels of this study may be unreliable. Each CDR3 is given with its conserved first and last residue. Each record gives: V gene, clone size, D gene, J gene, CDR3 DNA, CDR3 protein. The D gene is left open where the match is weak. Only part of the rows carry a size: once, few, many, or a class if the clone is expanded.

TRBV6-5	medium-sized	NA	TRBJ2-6	TGTGCCAGCAGTTTCAGCCCTACTGGGGCCAACGTCCTGACTTTC	CASSFSPTGANVLTF
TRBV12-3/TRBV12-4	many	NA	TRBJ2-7	TGTGCCAGCAGTCAGGCGCCGTTCCTCTCCTACGAGCAGTACTTC	CASSQAPFLSYEQYF
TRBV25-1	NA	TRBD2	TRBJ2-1	TGTGCCAGCAGTGACCCACGAAGGACTAGCGGGAGATGGGATGAGCAGTTCTTC	CASSDPRRTSGRWDEQFF
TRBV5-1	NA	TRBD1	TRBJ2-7	TGCGCCAGCAGCCAGCACCGACAGGGACGGGCATCCTACGAGCAGTACTTC	CASSQHRQGRASYEQYF
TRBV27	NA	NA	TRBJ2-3	TGTGCGAGCAGTGTATTACGAGCCCTAGATACCCAGTACTTT	CASSVLRALDTQYF
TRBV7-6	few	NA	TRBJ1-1	TGTGCCAGCAGCTTACTCAGAAACACTGAAGCTTTCTTT	CASSLLRNTEAFF
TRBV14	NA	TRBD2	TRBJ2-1	TGTGCCAGCACCGAGGGACTAGCGGGCTCCAATGAGCAGTTCTTC	CASTEGLAGSNEQFF
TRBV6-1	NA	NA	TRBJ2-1	TGTGCCAGGGGCCTCTTGGCGCGGGTCGGAGATGCGCAGTTTTTT	CARGLLARVGDAQFF
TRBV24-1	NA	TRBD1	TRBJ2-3	TGTGCCACCAGTGATTTAGTGTTTGGTACGACAGGGTTGGAGTATTTT	CATSDLVFGTTGLEYF
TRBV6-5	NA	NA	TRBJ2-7	TGTGCCAGCAGTTACTCAGAGACAGCCTACGAGCAGTACTTC	CASSYSETAYEQYF
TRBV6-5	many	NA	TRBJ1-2	TGTGCCAGCAGTACTAACTATGGCTACACCTTC	CASSTNYGYTF
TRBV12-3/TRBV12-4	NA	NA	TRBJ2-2	TGTGCCAGCAGTTTAGGACAACTGGGGGGCACCGGGGAGCTGTTTTTT	CASSLGQLGGTGELFF
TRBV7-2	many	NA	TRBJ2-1	TGTGCCAGCAGCCCACCATACGGTGAGCAGTTCTTC	CASSPPYGEQFF
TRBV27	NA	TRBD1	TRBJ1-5	TGTGCCAGCAGTTTCACAGGGGCACACAATCAGCCCCAGCATTTT	CASSFTGAHNQPQHF
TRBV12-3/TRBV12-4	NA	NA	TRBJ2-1	TGTGCCAGCAGTTTAGATGGGACGGGTTACAATGAGCAGTTCTTC	CASSLDGTGYNEQFF
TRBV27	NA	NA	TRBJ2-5	TGTGCCAGCAGTGAAAGTTTAGGAGGAGCCCAGTACTTC	CASSESLGGAQYF
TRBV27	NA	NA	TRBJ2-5	TGTGCCGGCGGACGCGGGGGCAGGGGACAAGAGACCCAGTACTTC	CAGGRGGRGQETQYF
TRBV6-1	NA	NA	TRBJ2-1	TGTGCCCGCAAGGCTGTCGGGGGAGATAAGCAGTTCTTT	CARKAVGGDKQFF
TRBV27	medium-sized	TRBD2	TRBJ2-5	TGTGCCAGCAGGAAAACGGGAGGGCTGGAGCAGTACTTC	CASRKTGGLEQYF
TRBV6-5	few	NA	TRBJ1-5	TGTGCCAGCAGTAACGAGGTTAGCAATCAGCCCCAGCATTTT	CASSNEVSNQPQHF
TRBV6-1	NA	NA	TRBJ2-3	TGTGCCAGCAGCCTGGGCCCTCGGGGTTTGAGCACAGATACGCTGTATTTT	CASSLGPRGLSTDTLYF
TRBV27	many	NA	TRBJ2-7	TGTGCCAGCAGTTTTTCCCGAGGCTCCTACGAGCAGTACTTC	CASSFSRGSYEQYF
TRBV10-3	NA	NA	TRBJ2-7	TGTGCCATCAGTGACGGGAACTCCTACGAGCAGTACTTC	CAISDGNSYEQYF
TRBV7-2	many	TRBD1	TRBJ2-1	TGTGCCAGCAGGCAGACAGGGGTCCTCTACAATGAGCAGTTCTTC	CASRQTGVLYNEQFF
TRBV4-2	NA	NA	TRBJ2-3	TGTGCGGGGCTCGTTGGCCGGGGACACCAGACGCAGTATTTT	CAGLVGRGHQTQYF
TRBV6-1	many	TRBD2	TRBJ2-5	TGTGCCAGCAGGAACGAGCTAGCGGGAGGCCCCCAGCAGTACTTC	CASRNELAGGPQQYF
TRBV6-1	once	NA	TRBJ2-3	TGTGCCAGGGGGTCGGGGGGCTGTGACACAGAGACGCAGTATTTT	CARGSGGCDTETQYF
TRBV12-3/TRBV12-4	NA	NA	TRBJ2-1	TGTGCCAGCAGTTCAGGGAGCAATGAGCAGTTCTTC	CASSSGSNEQFF
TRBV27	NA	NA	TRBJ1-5	TGTGCCACCGGAGGAAAGAGGACAGAAAATCAGCCCCTGCATTTT	CATGGKRTENQPLHF
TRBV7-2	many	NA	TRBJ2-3	TGTGCCAGCAGCTTAGTCTGGGGCCCAGATACGCAGTATTTT	CASSLVWGPDTQYF
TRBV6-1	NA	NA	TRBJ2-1	TGTGCCAGCGGCACACTAGCATGGAGCTCCTACAATGAGCAGTTCTTC	CASGTLAWSSYNEQFF
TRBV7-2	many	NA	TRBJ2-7	TGTGCCAGCAGCTTAGCTACCTCAGGGAATTACGAGCAGTACTTC	CASSLATSGNYEQYF
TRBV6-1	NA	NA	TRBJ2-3	TGTGCCAGCATATGGGGTCGTGGCCAAGATACGCAGTACTTT	CASIWGRGQDTQYF
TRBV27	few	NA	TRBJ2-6	TGTGCCAGCAGGGGATCTGGGGCCAACGTCCTGACTTTC	CASRGSGANVLTF
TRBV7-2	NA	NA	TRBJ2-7	TGTGCCAGCAGCCCTCGGGACTCCTACAATGAGCAGTACTTC	CASSPRDSYNEQYF
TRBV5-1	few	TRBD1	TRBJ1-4	TGCGCCAGCAGCTTGGGACAGGGAGGTGAAAAACTGTTTTTT	CASSLGQGGEKLFF
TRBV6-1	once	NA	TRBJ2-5	TGTGCCAGCAGTGACCTTCTATTGGGACTTCAACAAGAGACCCAGTACTTC	CASSDLLLGLQQETQYF
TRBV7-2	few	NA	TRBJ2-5	TGTGCCAGCAGCTTAATGGAGACCCAGTACTTC	CASSLMETQYF
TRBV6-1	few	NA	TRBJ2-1	TGTGCCAGCAGCACTTTCCGGGGGAATGAGCAGTTCTTC	CASSTFRGNEQFF
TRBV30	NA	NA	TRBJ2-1	TGTGCCTGGAGGTTTGGAGGGAGGGGGACTTACAATGAGCAGTTCTTC	CAWRFGGRGTYNEQFF
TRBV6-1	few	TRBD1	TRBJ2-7	TGTGCCAGCAGCCCGGGACAGGGAGTCTACAATGAGCAGTACTTC	CASSPGQGVYNEQYF
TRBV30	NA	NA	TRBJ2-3	TGTGCCTCCACGGGGCGGATTCTCACAGATACGCAGTATTTT	CASTGRILTDTQYF
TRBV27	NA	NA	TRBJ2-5	TGTGCCAGCAGAAAACAAGGACTGTCCAACCAAAACACCCAGTACTTC	CASRKQGLSNQNTQYF
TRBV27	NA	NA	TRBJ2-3	TGTGCCACCAGTTTGCGAGTCAAAGATACGCAGTACTTT	CATSLRVKDTQYF